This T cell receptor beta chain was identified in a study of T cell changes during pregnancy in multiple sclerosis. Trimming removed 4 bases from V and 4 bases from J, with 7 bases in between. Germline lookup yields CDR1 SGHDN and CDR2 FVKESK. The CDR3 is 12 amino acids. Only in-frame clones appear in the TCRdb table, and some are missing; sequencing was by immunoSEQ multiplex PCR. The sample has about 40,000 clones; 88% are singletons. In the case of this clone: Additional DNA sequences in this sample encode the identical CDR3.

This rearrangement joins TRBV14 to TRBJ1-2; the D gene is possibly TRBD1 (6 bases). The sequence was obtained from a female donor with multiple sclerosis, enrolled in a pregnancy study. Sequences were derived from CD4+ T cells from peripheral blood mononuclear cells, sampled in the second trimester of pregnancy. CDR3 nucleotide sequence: TGTGCCAGCAGCCCAGGGGCCTATGGCTACACCTTC. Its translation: CASSPGAYGYTF.